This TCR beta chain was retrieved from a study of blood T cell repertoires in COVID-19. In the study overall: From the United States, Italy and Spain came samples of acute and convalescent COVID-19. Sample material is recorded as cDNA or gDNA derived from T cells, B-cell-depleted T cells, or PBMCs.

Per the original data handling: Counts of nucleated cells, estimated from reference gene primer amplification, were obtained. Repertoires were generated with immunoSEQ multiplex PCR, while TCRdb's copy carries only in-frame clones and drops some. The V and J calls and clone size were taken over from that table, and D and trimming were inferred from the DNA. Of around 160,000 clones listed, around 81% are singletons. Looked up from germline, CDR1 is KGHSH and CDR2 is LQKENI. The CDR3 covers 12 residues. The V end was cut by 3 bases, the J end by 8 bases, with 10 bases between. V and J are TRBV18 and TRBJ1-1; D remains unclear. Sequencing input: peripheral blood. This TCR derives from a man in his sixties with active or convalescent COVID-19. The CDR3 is CASSPPSREAFF. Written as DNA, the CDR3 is TGTGCCAGCTCACCCCCGTCGCGGGAAGCTTTCTTT.